This is a list of T cell receptor beta chains from one sample in a study of cytomegalovirus exposure and HLA in healthy donors. Libraries were prepared by immunoSEQ multiplex PCR; TCRdb keeps only in-frame clonotypes and omits some of them. This table has about 300,000 clones, 86% appearing once. The sample was PBMCs. The receptors derive from a man between 40 and 49 years old in good health and CMV-seropositive. Both conserved end residues are part of each CDR3. The order of the fields is clone size, CDR3 length, D gene, V gene, J gene, CDR3 DNA, CDR3 protein. D genes are given only for firm matches. Expanded clones are given a class, and other clones once, few, many or no size at all.

size: .; length: 16; D: TRBD1; V: TRBV9; J: TRBJ1-3; DNA: TGTGCCAGCAGCGTAGGGATGGGACAGGGGGAAAACACCATATATTTT; CDR3: CASSVGMGQGENTIYF
size: .; length: 15; D: .; V: TRBV7-2; J: TRBJ2-5; DNA: TGTGCCAGCAGCGACCAACCACCGGGTCGGGAGACCCAGTACTTC; CDR3: CASSDQPPGRETQYF
size: .; length: 19; D: TRBD2; V: TRBV5-5; J: TRBJ2-7; DNA: TGTGCCAGCAGCTTAGGACTAGCGGGAGGGTCCGGGTCGTCCTACGAGCAGTACTTC; CDR3: CASSLGLAGGSGSSYEQYF
size: .; length: 17; D: TRBD1; V: TRBV9; J: TRBJ2-2; DNA: TGTGCCAGCAGCCCCGGGACAGGGGGTCGAAACACCGGGGAGCTGTTTTTT; CDR3: CASSPGTGGRNTGELFF
size: .; length: 13; D: .; V: TRBV9; J: TRBJ1-2; DNA: TGTGCCAGCAGCGTAGAATTCGGGAGTGGCTACACCTTC; CDR3: CASSVEFGSGYTF
size: .; length: 13; D: TRBD2; V: TRBV10-3; J: TRBJ2-1; DNA: TGTGCCATCAGTCTAGCGGGAGGCGGTGAGCAGTTCTTC; CDR3: CAISLAGGGEQFF
size: .; length: 13; D: .; V: TRBV29-1; J: TRBJ2-1; DNA: TGCAGCGTTCTGACAGGAGCTCGGAATGAGCAGTTCTTC; CDR3: CSVLTGARNEQFF
size: .; length: 15; D: .; V: TRBV7-2; J: TRBJ1-2; DNA: TGTGCCAGCAGCTCCCAGGGCGGAGCTAACTATGGCTACACCTTC; CDR3: CASSSQGGANYGYTF
size: once; length: 14; D: .; V: TRBV11-2; J: TRBJ1-1; DNA: TGTGCCAGCAGCACAGGACAGATGAACACTGAAGCTTTCTTT; CDR3: CASSTGQMNTEAFF
size: once; length: 12; D: .; V: TRBV6-1; J: TRBJ2-7; DNA: TGTGCCAGCAGCCTAACGGGGAGCGAGCAGTACTTC; CDR3: CASSLTGSEQYF
size: .; length: 17; D: .; V: TRBV11-2; J: TRBJ2-2; DNA: TGTGCCAGCAGCTTAAGAGGGAGCCAGGTTAACACCGGGGAGCTGTTTTTT; CDR3: CASSLRGSQVNTGELFF
size: few; length: 17; D: TRBD2; V: TRBV2; J: TRBJ2-7; DNA: TGTGCCAGCAGTCTATACCAGACTAGCGGGAGAGGCTACGAGCAGTACTTC; CDR3: CASSLYQTSGRGYEQYF
size: .; length: 14; D: .; V: TRBV29-1; J: TRBJ1-4; DNA: TGCAGCGTTTTGGTTGGGGGCGGAGGTGAAAAACTGTTTTTT; CDR3: CSVLVGGGGEKLFF
size: once; length: 18; D: .; V: TRBV7-9; J: TRBJ2-1; DNA: TGTGCCAGCAGCCCCCGAACCCCCGTGTTAGCGGTCTACAATGAGCAGTTCTTC; CDR3: CASSPRTPVLAVYNEQFF
size: .; length: 12; D: .; V: TRBV19; J: TRBJ1-3; DNA: TGTGCCACCGGAGAAGGCGGAAACACCATATATTTT; CDR3: CATGEGGNTIYF
size: .; length: 15; D: .; V: TRBV19; J: TRBJ2-5; DNA: TGTGCCAGTAGTATAGGCCAAGCGCCGGCAGAGACCCAGTACTTC; CDR3: CASSIGQAPAETQYF
size: .; length: 15; D: TRBD2; V: TRBV6-5; J: TRBJ2-5; DNA: TGTGCCAGCAGTTACGGTCGCGGGAGTGCGGAGACCCAGTACTTC; CDR3: CASSYGRGSAETQYF
size: .; length: 16; D: TRBD2; V: TRBV6-4; J: TRBJ2-7; DNA: TGTGCCAGCAGGGACCTCCCTCCGGCGGGAGACTACGAGCAGTACTTC; CDR3: CASRDLPPAGDYEQYF
size: .; length: 14; D: TRBD1; V: TRBV28; J: TRBJ2-6; DNA: TGTGCCAGCACTCTCAGGGGGCGGGCCAACGTCCTGACTTTC; CDR3: CASTLRGRANVLTF
size: .; length: 16; D: TRBD1; V: TRBV7-9; J: TRBJ1-2; DNA: TGTGCCAGCAGCCACGCAGGGGGTGGAATAGACTATGGCTACACCTTC; CDR3: CASSHAGGGIDYGYTF
size: few; length: 15; D: TRBD1; V: TRBV19; J: TRBJ1-5; DNA: TGTGCCAGTAGTATGGGGCAGGGGGGCAATCAGCCCCAGCATTTT; CDR3: CASSMGQGGNQPQHF
size: .; length: 13; D: .; V: TRBV18; J: TRBJ2-1; DNA: TGTGCCAGCTCAACAGGAGTCTACAATGAGCAGTTCTTC; CDR3: CASSTGVYNEQFF
size: .; length: 12; D: .; V: TRBV5-4; J: TRBJ2-2; DNA: TGTGCCAGCAGCCTCAGCGGCGGGGAGCTGTTTTTT; CDR3: CASSLSGGELFF
size: .; length: 17; D: .; V: TRBV28; J: TRBJ2-7; DNA: TGTGCCAGCAGTCGTGATTCTCCGTCAGGGGTGAACCACGAGCAGTACTTC; CDR3: CASSRDSPSGVNHEQYF
size: .; length: 15; D: .; V: TRBV7-9; J: TRBJ1-1; DNA: TGTGCCATCACGATGGAACCCGGGACAACGAATGGCGCTTTCTTT; CDR3: CAITMEPGTTNGAFF
size: .; length: 14; D: .; V: TRBV7-9; J: TRBJ2-7; DNA: TGTTCCAGCAGCCCAGGATTTGGTGTTAGGGAGCAGTACTTC; CDR3: CSSSPGFGVREQYF
size: .; length: 12; D: .; V: TRBV7-8; J: TRBJ2-3; DNA: TGTGCCAGCAGCCCCGGAGGGGATACGCAGTATTTT; CDR3: CASSPGGDTQYF
size: .; length: 13; D: TRBD1; V: TRBV29-1; J: TRBJ2-7; DNA: TGCAGCGTTGCCAGACAGGGGGCCTACGAGCAGTACTTC; CDR3: CSVARQGAYEQYF
size: once; length: 13; D: TRBD1; V: TRBV7-9; J: TRBJ2-7; DNA: TGTGCCAGCAGCACCACAGGGGCCTACGAGCAGTACTTC; CDR3: CASSTTGAYEQYF
size: .; length: 17; D: TRBD2; V: TRBV5-1; J: TRBJ2-5; DNA: TGCGCCAGCAGCAAGTGGACTAGCGGGAGGTACCAAGAGACCCAGTACTTC; CDR3: CASSKWTSGRYQETQYF
size: .; length: 13; D: .; V: TRBV19; J: TRBJ2-5; DNA: TGTGCCAGTAGTGCGACAGATCAAGAGACCCAGTACTTC; CDR3: CASSATDQETQYF
size: .; length: 14; D: TRBD1; V: TRBV5-1; J: TRBJ1-5; DNA: TGCGCCAGCAGCTCCGCAGGGGGAAATCAGCCCCAGCATTTT; CDR3: CASSSAGGNQPQHF
size: .; length: 14; D: TRBD1; V: TRBV9; J: TRBJ2-7; DNA: TGTGCCAGCAGCGCGGGACAGGGGACGTACGAGCAGTACTTC; CDR3: CASSAGQGTYEQYF
size: .; length: 12; D: .; V: TRBV11-1; J: TRBJ2-5; DNA: TGTGCCAGCAGCTTACAGGGCGAGACCCAGTACTTC; CDR3: CASSLQGETQYF
size: .; length: 15; D: .; V: TRBV27; J: TRBJ1-4; DNA: TGTGCCAGCAGAGATTGGGGACAATCAAATGAAAAACTGTTTTTT; CDR3: CASRDWGQSNEKLFF
size: .; length: 15; D: TRBD1; V: TRBV4-1; J: TRBJ1-2; DNA: TGCGCCAGCAGCAACAAGGAGGGGGCCAACTATGGCTACACCTTC; CDR3: CASSNKEGANYGYTF
size: .; length: 14; D: .; V: TRBV6-1; J: TRBJ1-2; DNA: TGTGCCAGCAGTGAAGGGGGGGTTGACTATGGCTACACCTTC; CDR3: CASSEGGVDYGYTF
size: .; length: 16; D: .; V: TRBV6-4; J: TRBJ1-1; DNA: TGTGCCAGCAGTGACCCCCTGGGATATAGCGACACTGAAGCTTTCTTT; CDR3: CASSDPLGYSDTEAFF
size: .; length: 13; D: TRBD2; V: TRBV6-1; J: TRBJ2-5; DNA: TGTGCCAGCAGAGGCGGGAGTGCCGAGACCCAGTACTTC; CDR3: CASRGGSAETQYF
size: few; length: 14; D: TRBD2; V: TRBV9; J: TRBJ2-1; DNA: TGTGCCAGCAGCACGGGACTAGCGGAAAATGAGCAGTTCTTC; CDR3: CASSTGLAENEQFF
size: .; length: 15; D: TRBD2; V: TRBV7-2; J: TRBJ2-7; DNA: TGTGCCAGCAGCTTTGGACTAGCGGGAGGTAGCGAGCAGTACTTC; CDR3: CASSFGLAGGSEQYF
size: .; length: 16; D: TRBD1; V: TRBV19; J: TRBJ2-1; DNA: TGTGCCAGTAGTAGAGAATCCGGGACAGGATACAATGAGCAGTTCTTC; CDR3: CASSRESGTGYNEQFF
size: .; length: 19; D: TRBD2; V: TRBV7-9; J: TRBJ2-5; DNA: TGTGCCAGCAGCTTATTGGGACATACGACTAGCGGAACCCAAGAGACCCAGTACTTC; CDR3: CASSLLGHTTSGTQETQYF
size: .; length: 16; D: .; V: TRBV28; J: TRBJ1-5; DNA: TGTGCCAGCAGTCCCTACAGCAGGTTGGCCAATCAGCCCCAGCATTTT; CDR3: CASSPYSRLANQPQHF
size: once; length: 14; D: .; V: TRBV10-3; J: TRBJ2-5; DNA: TGTGCCATCAGTGACCTGACAGGGAGGGAGACCCAGTACTTC; CDR3: CAISDLTGRETQYF
size: once; length: 15; D: TRBD1; V: TRBV11-2; J: TRBJ2-2; DNA: TGTGCCAGCAGCTTAGTACAGGGGGCCACCGGGGAGCTGTTTTTT; CDR3: CASSLVQGATGELFF
size: few; length: 13; D: .; V: TRBV10-1; J: TRBJ2-1; DNA: TGCGCCAGCTCCCTCGGGGGGCGGCTAGAGCAGTTCTTC; CDR3: CASSLGGRLEQFF
size: .; length: 14; D: .; V: TRBV1; J: TRBJ2-3; DNA: TGCACCAGCAGCCGGAGAGCGGGAACAGATACGCAGTATTTT; CDR3: CTSSRRAGTDTQYF
size: .; length: 16; D: TRBD2; V: TRBV9; J: TRBJ2-1; DNA: TGTGCCAGCAGCGGAGTCGGGACTAGCTTCCACAATGAGCAGTTCTTC; CDR3: CASSGVGTSFHNEQFF
size: .; length: 14; D: .; V: TRBV6-4; J: TRBJ2-1; DNA: TGTGCCAGCAGTGTAGAGAGAGAATACAATGAGCAGTTCTTC; CDR3: CASSVEREYNEQFF
size: .; length: 15; D: TRBD1; V: TRBV7-2; J: TRBJ1-3; DNA: TGTGCCAGCAGCCTACGGGGACAGGGAGGAAACACCATATATTTT; CDR3: CASSLRGQGGNTIYF
size: few; length: 16; D: TRBD1; V: TRBV6-5; J: TRBJ2-1; DNA: TGTGCCAGCAGTTACTCGATGTCGGGACAGGCTTATGAGCAGTTCTTC; CDR3: CASSYSMSGQAYEQFF
size: .; length: 14; D: TRBD1; V: TRBV2; J: TRBJ2-3; DNA: TGTGCCAGCAGTTATGGACAGGGCACAGATACGCAGTATTTT; CDR3: CASSYGQGTDTQYF
size: .; length: 14; D: .; V: TRBV5-4; J: TRBJ1-2; DNA: TGTGCCAGCAGCTTGGGGACAACGGTTGATGGCTACACCTTC; CDR3: CASSLGTTVDGYTF
size: .; length: 13; D: .; V: TRBV27; J: TRBJ2-1; DNA: TGTGCCAGCAGGCTGAGCTCCTACAATGAGCAGTTCTTC; CDR3: CASRLSSYNEQFF
size: .; length: 12; D: .; V: TRBV6-1; J: TRBJ1-4; DNA: TGTGCCAGCAGTGACTCGGATGAAAAACTGTTTTTT; CDR3: CASSDSDEKLFF
size: .; length: 16; D: .; V: TRBV7-9; J: TRBJ2-7; DNA: TGTTCCAGCAGCTTAAGCCCTACCCTACGTTCCTACGAGCAGTACTTC; CDR3: CSSSLSPTLRSYEQYF
size: .; length: 16; D: .; V: TRBV7-9; J: TRBJ2-7; DNA: TGTGCCAGCAGCTTAACAAGACTGCCTTCTTCGTACGAGCAGTACTTC; CDR3: CASSLTRLPSSYEQYF
size: .; length: 17; D: .; V: TRBV25-1; J: TRBJ2-1; DNA: TGTGCCAGCAGTGCCCGATTGACAAAGAGCTCCTACAATGAGCAGTTCTTC; CDR3: CASSARLTKSSYNEQFF